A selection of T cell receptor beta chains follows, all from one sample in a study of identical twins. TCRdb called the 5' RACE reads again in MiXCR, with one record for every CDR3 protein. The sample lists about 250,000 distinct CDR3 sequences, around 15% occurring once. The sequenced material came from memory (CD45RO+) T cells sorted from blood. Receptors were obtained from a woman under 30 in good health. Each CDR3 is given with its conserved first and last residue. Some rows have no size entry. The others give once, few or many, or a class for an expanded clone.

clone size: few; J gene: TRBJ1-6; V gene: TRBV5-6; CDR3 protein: CASILTGDDSPLHF
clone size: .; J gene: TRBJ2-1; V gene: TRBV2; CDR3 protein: CASGQSSYNEQFF
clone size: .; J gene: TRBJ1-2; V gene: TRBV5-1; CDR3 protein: CASTLFPGRGDGYTF
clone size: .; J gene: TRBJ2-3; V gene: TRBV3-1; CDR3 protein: CASSHLTSGREDTQYF
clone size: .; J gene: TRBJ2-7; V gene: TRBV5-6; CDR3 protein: CASSAGQGRGEQYF
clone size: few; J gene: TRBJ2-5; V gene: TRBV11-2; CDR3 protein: CASNNYRGDLRKETQYF
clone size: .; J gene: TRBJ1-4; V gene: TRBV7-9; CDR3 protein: CASSLSKTNEKLFF
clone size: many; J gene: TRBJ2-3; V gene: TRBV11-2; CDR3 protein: CASSLVLAGVTDTQYF
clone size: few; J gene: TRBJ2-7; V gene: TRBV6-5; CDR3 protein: CASSYSQRGYEQYF
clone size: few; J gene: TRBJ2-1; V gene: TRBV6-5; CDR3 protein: CASSYPGLNGANEQFF
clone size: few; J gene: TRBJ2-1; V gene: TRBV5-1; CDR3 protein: CASSLVESNEQFF
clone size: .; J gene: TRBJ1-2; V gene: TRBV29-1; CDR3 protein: CSVDVTGVAYGYTF
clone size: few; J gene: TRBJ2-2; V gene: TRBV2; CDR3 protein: CASSGMGLAGTGELFF
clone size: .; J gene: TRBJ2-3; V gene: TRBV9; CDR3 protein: CASSVVAGGTDTQYF
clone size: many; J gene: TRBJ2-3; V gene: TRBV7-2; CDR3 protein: CASSLNRGAWDTQYF
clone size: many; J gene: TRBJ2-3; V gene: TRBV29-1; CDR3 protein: CSVEGGLRADTQYF
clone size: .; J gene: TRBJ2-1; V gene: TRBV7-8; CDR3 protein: CASSPSGRSRANEQFF
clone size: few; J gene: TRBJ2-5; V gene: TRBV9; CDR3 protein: CASSVLGHPQETQYF
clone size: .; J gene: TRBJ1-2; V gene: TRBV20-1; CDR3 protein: CSAARGGYGYTF
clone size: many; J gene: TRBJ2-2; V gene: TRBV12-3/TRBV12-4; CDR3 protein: CASSGQGSNTGELFF
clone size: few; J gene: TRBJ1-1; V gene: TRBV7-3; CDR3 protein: CASNGGPNTEAFF
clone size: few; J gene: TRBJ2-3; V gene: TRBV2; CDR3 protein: CASNVRAGADTQYF
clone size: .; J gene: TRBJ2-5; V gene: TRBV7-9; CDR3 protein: CASSLVGTGKSETQYF
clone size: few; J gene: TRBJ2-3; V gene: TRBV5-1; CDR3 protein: CASSLGVEGPTDTQYF
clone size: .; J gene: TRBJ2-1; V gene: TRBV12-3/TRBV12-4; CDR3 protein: CASSLDSLDEQFF
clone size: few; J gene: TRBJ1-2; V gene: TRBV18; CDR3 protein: CASSLEQAYGYTF
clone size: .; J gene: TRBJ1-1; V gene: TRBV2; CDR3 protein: CASSPQRLSTEAFF
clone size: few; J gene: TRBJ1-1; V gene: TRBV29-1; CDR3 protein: CSGIQGNTEAFF
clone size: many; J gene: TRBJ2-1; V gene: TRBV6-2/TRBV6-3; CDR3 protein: CASSWTSGSYNEQFF
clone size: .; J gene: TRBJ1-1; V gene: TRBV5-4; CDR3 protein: CASSLRDTGTEAFF
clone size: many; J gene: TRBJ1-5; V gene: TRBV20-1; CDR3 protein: CSARGYTGRIGQPQHF
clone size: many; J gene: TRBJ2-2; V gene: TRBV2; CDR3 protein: CASNPTGTNTGELFF
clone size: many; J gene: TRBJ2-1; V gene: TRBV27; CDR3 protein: CASGGGVSSYNEQFF
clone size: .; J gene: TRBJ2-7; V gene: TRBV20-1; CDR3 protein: CSAVDGPSYEQYF
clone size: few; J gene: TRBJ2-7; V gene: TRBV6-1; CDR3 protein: CASGARYYEQYF